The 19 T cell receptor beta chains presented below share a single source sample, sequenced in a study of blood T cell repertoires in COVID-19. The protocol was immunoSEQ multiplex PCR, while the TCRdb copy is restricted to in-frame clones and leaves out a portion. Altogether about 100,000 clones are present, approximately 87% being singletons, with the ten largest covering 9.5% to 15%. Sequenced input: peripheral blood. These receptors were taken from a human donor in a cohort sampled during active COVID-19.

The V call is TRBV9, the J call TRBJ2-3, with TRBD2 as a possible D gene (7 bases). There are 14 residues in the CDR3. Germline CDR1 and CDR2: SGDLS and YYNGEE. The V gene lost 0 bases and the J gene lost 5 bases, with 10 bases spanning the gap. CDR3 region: CASSVARGGDTQYF. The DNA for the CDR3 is TGTGCCAGCAGCGTAGCTAGGGGGGGAGATACGCAGTATTTT.

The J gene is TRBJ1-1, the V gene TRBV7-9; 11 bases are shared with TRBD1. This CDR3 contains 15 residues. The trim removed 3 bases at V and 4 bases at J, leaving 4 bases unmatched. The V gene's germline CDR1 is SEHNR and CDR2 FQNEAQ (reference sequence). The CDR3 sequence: CASSFGTGGSTEAFF. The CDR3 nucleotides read TGTGCCAGCAGCTTCGGGACAGGGGGGAGCACTGAAGCTTTCTTT.

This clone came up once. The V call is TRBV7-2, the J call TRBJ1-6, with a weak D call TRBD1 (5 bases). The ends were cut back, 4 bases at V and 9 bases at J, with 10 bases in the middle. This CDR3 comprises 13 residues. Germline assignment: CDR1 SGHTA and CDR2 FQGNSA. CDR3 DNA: TGTGCCAGCAGCTCTGGGGGGGTTTCACCCCTCCACTTT. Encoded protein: CASSSGGVSPLHF.

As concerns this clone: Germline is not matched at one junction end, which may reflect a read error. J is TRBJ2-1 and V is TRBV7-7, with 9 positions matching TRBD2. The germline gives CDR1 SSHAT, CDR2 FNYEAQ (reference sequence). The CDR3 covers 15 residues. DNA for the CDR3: TGTGCTAGCAGCCTGACTAGCGGCCGGGACAATGAGCAGTTCTTC. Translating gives CASSLTSGRDNEQFF.

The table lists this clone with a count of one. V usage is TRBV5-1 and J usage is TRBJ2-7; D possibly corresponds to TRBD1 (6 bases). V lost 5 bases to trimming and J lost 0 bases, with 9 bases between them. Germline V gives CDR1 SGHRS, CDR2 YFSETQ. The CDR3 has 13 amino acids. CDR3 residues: CASRPGDSYEQYF. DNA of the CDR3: TGCGCCAGCAGGCCAGGGGACTCCTACGAGCAGTACTTC.

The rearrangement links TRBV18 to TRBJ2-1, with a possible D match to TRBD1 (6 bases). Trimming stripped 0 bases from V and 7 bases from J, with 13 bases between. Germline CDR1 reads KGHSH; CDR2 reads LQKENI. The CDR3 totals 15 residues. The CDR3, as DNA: TGTGCCAGCTCACCACCCCGGCAGGGGAGTAATGAGCAGTTCTTC. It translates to CASSPPRQGSNEQFF.

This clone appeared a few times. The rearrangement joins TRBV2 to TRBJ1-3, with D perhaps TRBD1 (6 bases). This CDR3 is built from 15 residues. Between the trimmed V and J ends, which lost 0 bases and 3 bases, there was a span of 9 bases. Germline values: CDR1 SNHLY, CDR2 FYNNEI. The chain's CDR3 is CASSEAGAGGNTIYF. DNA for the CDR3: TGTGCCAGCAGTGAAGCGGGGGCCGGTGGAAACACCATATATTTT.

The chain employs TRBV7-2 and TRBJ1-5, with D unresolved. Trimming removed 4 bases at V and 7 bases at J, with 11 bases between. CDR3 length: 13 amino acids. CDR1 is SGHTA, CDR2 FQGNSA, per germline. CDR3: CASSSPSEQPQHF. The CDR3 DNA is TGTGCCAGCAGCTCCCCCTCCGAGCAGCCCCAGCATTTT.

The CDR3 coding sequence is TGCGCCAGCAGGGGACAGATGAACACTGAAGCTTTCTTT. Its translation: CASRGQMNTEAFF. This rearrangement joins TRBV4-3 to TRBJ1-1, with 7 bases lining up with TRBD1. V dropped 6 bases and J dropped 0; count of bases not matched to a gene: 1. Germline assignment: CDR1 LGHNA and CDR2 YSLEER. The CDR3 sequence is 13 residues long.

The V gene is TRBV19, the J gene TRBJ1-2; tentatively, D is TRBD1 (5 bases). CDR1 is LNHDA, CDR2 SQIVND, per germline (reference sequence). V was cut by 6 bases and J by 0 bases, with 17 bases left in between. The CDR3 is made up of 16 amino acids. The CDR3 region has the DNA TGTGCCAGTAGCCCGACGTCCGGGGGAGCTAACTATGGCTACACCTTC. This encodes CASSPTSGGANYGYTF. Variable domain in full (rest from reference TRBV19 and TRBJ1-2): DGGITQSPKYLFRKEGQNVTLSCEQNLNHDAMYWYRQDPGQGLRLIYYSQIVNDFQKGDIAEGYSVSREKKESFPLTVTSAQKNPTAFYLCASSPTSGGANYGYTFGSGTRLTVV.

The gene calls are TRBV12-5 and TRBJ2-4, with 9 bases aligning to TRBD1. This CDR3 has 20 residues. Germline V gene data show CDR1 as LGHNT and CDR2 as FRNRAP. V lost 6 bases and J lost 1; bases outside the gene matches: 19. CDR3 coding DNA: TGTGCTAGTGGCCCCCGTCCCGGGACAGGGCCCCCGGGTGCCAAAAACATTCAGTACTTC. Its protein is CASGPRPGTGPPGAKNIQYF.

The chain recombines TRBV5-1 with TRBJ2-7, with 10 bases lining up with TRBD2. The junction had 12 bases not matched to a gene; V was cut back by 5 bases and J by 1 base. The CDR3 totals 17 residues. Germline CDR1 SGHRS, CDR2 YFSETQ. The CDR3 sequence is CASRALAGVSGSYEQYF. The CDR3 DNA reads TGCGCCAGCAGGGCCCTAGCGGGAGTGTCGGGGTCCTACGAGCAGTACTTC. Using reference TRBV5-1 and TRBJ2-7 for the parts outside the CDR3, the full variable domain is KAGVTQTPRYLIKTRGQQVTLSCSPISGHRSVSWYQQTPGQGLQFLFEYFSETQRNKGNFPGRFSGRQFSNSRSEMNVSTLELGDSALYLCASRALAGVSGSYEQYFGPGTRLTVT.

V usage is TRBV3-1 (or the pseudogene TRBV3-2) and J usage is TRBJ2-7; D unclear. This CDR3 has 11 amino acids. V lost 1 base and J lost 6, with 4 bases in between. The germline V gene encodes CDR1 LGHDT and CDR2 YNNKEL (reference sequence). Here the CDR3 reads CASSQASEQYF. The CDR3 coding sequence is TGTGCCAGCAGCCAAGCGTCCGAGCAGTACTTC.

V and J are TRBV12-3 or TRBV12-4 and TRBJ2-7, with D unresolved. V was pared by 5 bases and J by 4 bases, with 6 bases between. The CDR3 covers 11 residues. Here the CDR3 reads CASSTAYEQYF. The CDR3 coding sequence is TGTGCCAGCAGTACTGCATACGAGCAGTACTTC.

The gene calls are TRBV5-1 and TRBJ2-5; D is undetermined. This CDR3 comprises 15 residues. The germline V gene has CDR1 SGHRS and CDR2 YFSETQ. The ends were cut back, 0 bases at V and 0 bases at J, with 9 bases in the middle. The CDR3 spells CASSLAGRNQETQYF. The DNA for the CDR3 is TGCGCCAGCAGCTTGGCCGGCAGGAACCAAGAGACCCAGTACTTC.

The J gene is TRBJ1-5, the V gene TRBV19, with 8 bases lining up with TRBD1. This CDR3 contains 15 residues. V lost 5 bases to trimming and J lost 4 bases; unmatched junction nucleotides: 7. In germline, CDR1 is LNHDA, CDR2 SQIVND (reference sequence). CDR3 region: CASSSPDRVNQPQHF. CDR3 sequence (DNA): TGTGCCAGTAGTTCCCCGGACAGGGTAAATCAGCCCCAGCATTTT.

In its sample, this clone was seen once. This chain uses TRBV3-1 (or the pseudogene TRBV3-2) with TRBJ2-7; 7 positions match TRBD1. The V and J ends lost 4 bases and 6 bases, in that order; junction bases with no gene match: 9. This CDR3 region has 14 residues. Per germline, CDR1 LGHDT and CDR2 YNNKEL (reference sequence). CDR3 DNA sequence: TGTGCCAGCAGCCCCTGGGACAGATTATCCGAGCAGTACTTC. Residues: CASSPWDRLSEQYF.

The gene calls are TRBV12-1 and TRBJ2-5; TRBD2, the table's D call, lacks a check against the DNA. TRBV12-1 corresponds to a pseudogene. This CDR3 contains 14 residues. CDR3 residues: CASSPLGGEETQYF. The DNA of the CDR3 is TGTGCCAGCAGCCCCCTGGGGGGAGAAGAGACCCAGTACTTC.

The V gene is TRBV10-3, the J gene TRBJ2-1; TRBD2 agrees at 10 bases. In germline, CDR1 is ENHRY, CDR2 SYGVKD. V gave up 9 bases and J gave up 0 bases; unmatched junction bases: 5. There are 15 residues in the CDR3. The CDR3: CAITQRGGSYNEQFF. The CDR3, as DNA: TGTGCCATTACGCAGCGGGGGGGCTCCTACAATGAGCAGTTCTTC.